This TCR beta chain is from a study of regulatory T cells in long-lasting Graves disease (dated by TCRdb to about 2021). Regarding the research as a whole: Persistent Graves' disease was defined as persistently positive TSH receptor autoantibodies together with antithyroid drug treatment for over 5 years. This study used TCR sequencing and RNA sequencing of peripheral blood to compare persistent Graves' disease patients against newly diagnosed Graves' disease patients. Antithyroid drugs had been taken for 8.5 to 12 years on average by persistent Graves' disease patients in the clinical cohort. The study was conducted in China and was registered as a clinical trial. A total of around 35 samples were covered by TCR sequencing, comprising roughly 13 persistent and around 20 newly diagnosed Graves' disease patients.

Broad study findings and their caveats: Persistent disease showed preferential use of TRBV28, TRBJ1-2 and TRBJ2-5, whereas newly diagnosed disease favored TRBV20-1 and TRBJ2-1. Compared with newly diagnosed patients, patients with persistent Graves' disease had lower TCR Shannon entropy and fewer highly expanded clones, which suggests clonal expansion. Only peripheral blood was studied, because thyroid tissue, the primary lesion, was inaccessible. Only the TCR beta chain was sequenced and analyzed. Persistent patients shared more public clonotypes among themselves (approximately 2,500) than newly diagnosed patients did (more than 950). The small sample size was acknowledged by the authors as a limitation that may reduce accuracy.

In regard to this clonotype: Its antigen is still unknown. Base qualities are missing; no much larger clone stands one base away.

The trim is 0 bases for V and 3 bases for J, with a gap of 18 bases between the germline ends. The CDR3, from cysteine to phenylalanine, totals 18 residues. Just CDR3 DNA is preserved here, 54 bases in frame from base 1. Sequences SGHDN (CDR1) and FVKESK (CDR2) are obtained from the germline V gene. The library was produced with multiplex PCR. The run used an Illumina HiSeq 4000. To build TCR beta libraries, CDR3 regions were amplified by Arm-PCR using iRepertoire HTBI primers. Before sequencing, the PCR products went through gel purification. In the original analysis: Across samples, about 64 TRBV and 12 to 15 TRBJ segments were identified and used for gene usage analysis of CDR3 amino acid clonotypes. COPE and FqMerger were used to merge filtered high-quality paired reads into contigs. BLAST was used to align contigs to IMGT TRBV, TRBD and TRBJ reference genes, with CDR3 defined following IMGT. Clonotypes above 0.1% frequency were classified as highly expanded clones. Shannon entropy served as the measure of repertoire diversity, while the Gini coefficient captured V-J evenness. A clonotype was considered public if more than one individual shared it. The public reads were reprocessed in TCRdb via fastp at Q25 and MiXCR, keeping in-frame beta chains. Merged by CDR3 protein, the rows form single entries marked with the most common genes and DNA. These V and J calls derive from TCRdb rather than the authors' analysis. The table for this sample lists 400,000 to 500,000 distinct CDR3 sequences; less than 25% of them were counted only once. Of the sample, around 14% is held by the ten largest clones.

The time point label on this specimen signifies: persistent/refractory GD, antithyroid drugs over 5 years with positive TRAb. For both TCR sequencing and RNA sequencing, RNA was extracted from PBMCs using TRIzol. Graves' disease was diagnosed according to American Thyroid Association guidelines. Patients for the study were recruited at an endocrinology department in Xi'an, China. Each patient gave approximately 10 milliliters of peripheral blood, collected in an EDTA anticoagulant tube. PBMCs were isolated by Ficoll Paque Plus density gradient separation without further T cell sorting. RNA quality was checked with an Agilent 2100 Bioanalyzer and agarose gel, and concentration with a NanoDrop 2000.

The receptor chain draws on TRBV14 and TRBJ1-5; the D gene is perhaps TRBD1, on 5 matching bases. Sequencing used peripheral blood mononuclear cells (PBMCs), obtained when the disease was refractory, from a patient treated with antithyroid drugs. The TCR originated in a female donor with Graves disease. The DNA sequence is as follows: TGTGCCAGCAGCCAAGAAGGGTGGGGCCCCCCCGACAATCAGCCCCAGCATTTT. Its product reads: CASSQEGWGPPDNQPQHF. When the CDR3 is completed using the reference TRBV14 and TRBJ1-5 genes on either side, the full variable domain is EAGVTQFPSHSVIEKGQTVTLRCDPISGHDNLYWYRRVMGKEIKFLLHFVKESKQDESGMPNNRFLAERTGGTYSTLKVQPAELEDSGVYFCASSQEGWGPPDNQPQHFGDGTRLSIL.